This T cell receptor beta chain was sequenced for a study of cytomegalovirus exposure and HLA in healthy donors. V lost 8 bases, J lost 0 bases, and 14 bases lay in between. Germline lookup yields CDR1 LNHDA and CDR2 SQIVND (reference sequence). The length of the CDR3 is 15 residues. This clone has just one count. The antigen is unknown. Primers included in the PCR were 60 Vbeta and 13 Jbeta primers. TCRdb's table, derived via immunoSEQ multiplex PCR, lists solely in-frame clones and lacks some. The sample has some 130,000 clones; 80% are singletons. General observations from the study: The likely explanation for a cluster of highly shared sequence variants was sequencing artifact. Some V segments, including TRBV6-2 and TRBV6-3, were excluded as indistinguishable. Later analysis identified several of the most significant clusters that appeared linked to common viral pathogens.

Regarding donors, all were healthy bone marrow donors. Source material: PBMCs. The sequence derives from a woman aged 40-49 years in good health and CMV-seronegative. The chain joins TRBV19 to TRBJ2-4; a weak D match, TRBD2 (6 bases). In DNA form, the CDR3 reads TGTGCCAGTGCCGGGGGAGGCCCAGCCAAAAACATTCAGTACTTC. It is translated as CASAGGGPAKNIQYF. Using reference TRBV19 and TRBJ2-4 for the parts outside the CDR3, the full variable domain is DGGITQSPKYLFRKEGQNVTLSCEQNLNHDAMYWYRQDPGQGLRLIYYSQIVNDFQKGDIAEGYSVSREKKESFPLTVTSAQKNPTAFYLCASAGGGPAKNIQYFGAGTRLSVL.